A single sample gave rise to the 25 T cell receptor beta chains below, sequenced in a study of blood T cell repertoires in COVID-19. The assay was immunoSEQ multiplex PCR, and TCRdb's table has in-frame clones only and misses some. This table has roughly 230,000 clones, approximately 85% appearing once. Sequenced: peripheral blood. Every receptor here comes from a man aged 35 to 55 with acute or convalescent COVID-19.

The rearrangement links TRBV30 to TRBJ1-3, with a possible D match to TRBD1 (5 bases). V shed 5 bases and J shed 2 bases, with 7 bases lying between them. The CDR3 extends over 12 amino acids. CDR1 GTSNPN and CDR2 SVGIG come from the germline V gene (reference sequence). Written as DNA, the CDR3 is TGTGCCTGGGACAGTACTGGAAACACCATATATTTT. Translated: CAWDSTGNTIYF.

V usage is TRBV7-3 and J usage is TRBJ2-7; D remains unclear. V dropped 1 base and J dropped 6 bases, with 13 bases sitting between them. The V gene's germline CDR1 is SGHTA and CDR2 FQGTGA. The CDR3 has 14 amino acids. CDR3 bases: TGTGCCAGCAGCTTAAGGGCAGGCCACGGCGAGCAGTACTTC. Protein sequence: CASSLRAGHGEQYF. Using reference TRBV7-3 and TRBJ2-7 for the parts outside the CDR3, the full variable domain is GAGVSQTPSNKVTEKGKYVELRCDPISGHTALYWYRQSLGQGPEFLIYFQGTGAADDSGLPNDRFFAVRPEGSVSTLKIQRTERGDSAVYLCASSLRAGHGEQYFGPGTRLTVT.

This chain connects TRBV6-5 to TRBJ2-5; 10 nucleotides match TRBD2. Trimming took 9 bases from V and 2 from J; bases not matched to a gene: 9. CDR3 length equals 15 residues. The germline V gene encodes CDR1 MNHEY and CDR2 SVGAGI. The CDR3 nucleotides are TGTGCCAGTAGTATTAGCGGGGGGAAACAAGAGACCCAGTACTTC. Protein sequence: CASSISGGKQETQYF.

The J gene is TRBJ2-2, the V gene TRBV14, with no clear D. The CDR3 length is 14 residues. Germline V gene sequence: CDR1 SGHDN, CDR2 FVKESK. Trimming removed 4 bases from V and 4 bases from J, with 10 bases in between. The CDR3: CASSRLLGTGELFF. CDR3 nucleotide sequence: TGTGCCAGCAGCCGCCTCCTAGGCACCGGGGAGCTGTTTTTT.

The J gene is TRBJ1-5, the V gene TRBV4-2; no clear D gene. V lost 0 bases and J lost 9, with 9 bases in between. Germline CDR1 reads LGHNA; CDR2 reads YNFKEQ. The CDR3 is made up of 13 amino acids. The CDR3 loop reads CASSQDLQRPQHF. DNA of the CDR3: TGTGCCAGCAGCCAAGATCTTCAGCGGCCCCAGCATTTT.

This CDR3 reads CASSYSMPVAGYTF. For the CDR3, the DNA is TGTGCCAGCAGTTACTCGATGCCGGTCGCGGGCTACACCTTC. The chain has TRBV6-5 and TRBJ1-2, with D unclear. This CDR3 has 14 amino acids. The V gene's germline CDR1 is MNHEY and CDR2 SVGAGI. Trimming stripped 0 bases from V and 8 bases from J, with 13 bases between.

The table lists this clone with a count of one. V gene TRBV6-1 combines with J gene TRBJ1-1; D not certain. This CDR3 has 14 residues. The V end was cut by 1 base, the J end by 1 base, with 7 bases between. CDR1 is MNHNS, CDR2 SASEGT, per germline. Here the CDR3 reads CASSEVVRNTEAFF. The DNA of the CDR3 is TGTGCCAGCAGTGAAGTTGTGCGGAACACTGAAGCTTTCTTT.

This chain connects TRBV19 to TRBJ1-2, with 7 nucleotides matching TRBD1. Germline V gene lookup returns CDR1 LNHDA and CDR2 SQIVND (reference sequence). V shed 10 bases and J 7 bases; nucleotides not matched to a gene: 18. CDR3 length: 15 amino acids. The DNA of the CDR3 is TGTGCCACCTCCCCGGGAGGGGGCGCCTTTGGTGGCTACACCTTC. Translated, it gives CATSPGGGAFGGYTF.

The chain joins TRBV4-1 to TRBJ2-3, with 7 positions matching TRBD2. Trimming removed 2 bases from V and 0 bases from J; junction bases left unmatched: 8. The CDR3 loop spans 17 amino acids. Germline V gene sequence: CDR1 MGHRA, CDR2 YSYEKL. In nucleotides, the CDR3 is TGCGCCAGCAGCCAAAGGTGGGGGGGACTGAGCACAGATACGCAGTATTTT. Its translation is CASSQRWGGLSTDTQYF.

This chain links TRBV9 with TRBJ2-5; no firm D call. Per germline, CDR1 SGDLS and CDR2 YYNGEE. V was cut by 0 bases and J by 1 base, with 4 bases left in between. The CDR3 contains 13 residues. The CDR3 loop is CASSVAVQETQYF. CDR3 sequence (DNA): TGTGCCAGCAGCGTAGCGGTCCAAGAGACCCAGTACTTC.

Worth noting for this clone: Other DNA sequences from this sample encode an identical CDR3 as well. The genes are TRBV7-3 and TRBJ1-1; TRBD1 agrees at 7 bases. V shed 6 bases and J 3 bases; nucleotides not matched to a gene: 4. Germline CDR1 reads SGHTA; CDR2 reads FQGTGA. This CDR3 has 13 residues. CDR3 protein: CASSPDRDTEAFF. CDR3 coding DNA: TGTGCCAGCAGTCCCGACAGGGACACTGAAGCTTTCTTT.

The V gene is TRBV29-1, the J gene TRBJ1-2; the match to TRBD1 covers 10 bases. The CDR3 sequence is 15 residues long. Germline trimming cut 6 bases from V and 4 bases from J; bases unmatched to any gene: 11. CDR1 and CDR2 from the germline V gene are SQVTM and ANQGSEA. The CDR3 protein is CSVNNPGQGPYGYTF. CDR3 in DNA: TGCAGCGTCAATAACCCGGGACAGGGGCCCTATGGCTACACCTTC.

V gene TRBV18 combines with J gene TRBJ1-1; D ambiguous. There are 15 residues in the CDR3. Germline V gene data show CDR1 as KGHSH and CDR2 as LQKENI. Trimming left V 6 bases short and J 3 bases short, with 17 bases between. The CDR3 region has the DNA TGTGCCAGCTCCCCGCCGAAGGCGGCTGACACTGAAGCTTTCTTT. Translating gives CASSPPKAADTEAFF.

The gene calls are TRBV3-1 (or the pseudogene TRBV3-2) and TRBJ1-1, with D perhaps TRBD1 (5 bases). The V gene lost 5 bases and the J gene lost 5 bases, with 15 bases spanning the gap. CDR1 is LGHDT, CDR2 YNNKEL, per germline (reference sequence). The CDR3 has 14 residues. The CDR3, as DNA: TGTGCCAGCAGCGACACAGGAGTTGGGACTGAAGCTTTCTTT. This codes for CASSDTGVGTEAFF.

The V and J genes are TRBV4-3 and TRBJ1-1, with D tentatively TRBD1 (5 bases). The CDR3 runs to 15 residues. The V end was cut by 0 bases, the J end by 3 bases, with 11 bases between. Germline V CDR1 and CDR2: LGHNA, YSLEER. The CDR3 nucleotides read TGCGCCAGCAGCCAAGATCTTGGGGCAGACACTGAAGCTTTCTTT. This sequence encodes CASSQDLGADTEAFF.

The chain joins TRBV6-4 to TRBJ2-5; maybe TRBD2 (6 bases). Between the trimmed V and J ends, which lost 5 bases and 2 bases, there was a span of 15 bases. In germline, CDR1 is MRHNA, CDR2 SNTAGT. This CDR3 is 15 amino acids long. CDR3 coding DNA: TGTGCCAGCAGTCCCTCCGTTGGGGGGCAAGAGACCCAGTACTTC. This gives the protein CASSPSVGGQETQYF.

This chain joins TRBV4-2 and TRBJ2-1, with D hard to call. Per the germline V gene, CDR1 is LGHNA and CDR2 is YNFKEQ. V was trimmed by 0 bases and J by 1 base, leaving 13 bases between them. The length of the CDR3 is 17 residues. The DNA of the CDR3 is TGTGCCAGCAGCCAAGATATCGGTCAAGATTCCTACAATGAGCAGTTCTTC. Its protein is CASSQDIGQDSYNEQFF.

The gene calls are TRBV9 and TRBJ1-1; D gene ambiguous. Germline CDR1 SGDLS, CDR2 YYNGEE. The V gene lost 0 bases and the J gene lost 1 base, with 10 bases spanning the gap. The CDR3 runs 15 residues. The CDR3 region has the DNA TGTGCCAGCAGCGTAGCTTCAGGTTCGAACACTGAAGCTTTCTTT. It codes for CASSVASGSNTEAFF.

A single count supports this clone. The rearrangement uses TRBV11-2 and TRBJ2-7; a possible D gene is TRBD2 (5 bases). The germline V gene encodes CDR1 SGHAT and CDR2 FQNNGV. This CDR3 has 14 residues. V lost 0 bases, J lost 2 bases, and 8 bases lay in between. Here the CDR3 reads CASSLDFGAYEQYF. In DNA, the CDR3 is TGTGCCAGCAGCTTAGATTTCGGGGCCTACGAGCAGTACTTC.

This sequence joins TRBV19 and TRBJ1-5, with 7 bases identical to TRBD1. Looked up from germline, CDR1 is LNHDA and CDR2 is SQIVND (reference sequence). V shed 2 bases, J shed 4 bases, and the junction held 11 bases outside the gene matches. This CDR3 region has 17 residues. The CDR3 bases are TGTGCCAGTAGTATAAGTTCGGACAGGATAGGGAATCAGCCCCAGCATTTT. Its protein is CASSISSDRIGNQPQHF.

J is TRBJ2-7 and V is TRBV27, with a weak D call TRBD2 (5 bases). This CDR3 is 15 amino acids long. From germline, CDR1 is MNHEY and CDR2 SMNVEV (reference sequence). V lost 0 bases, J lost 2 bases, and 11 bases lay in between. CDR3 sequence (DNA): TGTGCCAGCAGTTTATCGCGGGCGAACCCCTACGAGCAGTACTTC. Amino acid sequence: CASSLSRANPYEQYF.

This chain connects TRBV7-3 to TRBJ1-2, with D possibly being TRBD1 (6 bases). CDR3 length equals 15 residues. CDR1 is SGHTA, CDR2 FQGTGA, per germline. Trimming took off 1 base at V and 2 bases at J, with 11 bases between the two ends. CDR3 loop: CASSLIVGQNYGYTF. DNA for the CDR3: TGTGCCAGCAGCTTAATAGTAGGACAGAACTATGGCTACACCTTC.

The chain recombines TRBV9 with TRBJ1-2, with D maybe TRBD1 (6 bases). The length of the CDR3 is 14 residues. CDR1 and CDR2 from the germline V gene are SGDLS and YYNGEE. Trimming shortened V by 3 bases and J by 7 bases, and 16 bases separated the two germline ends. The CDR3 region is CASSAVDRGAGYTF. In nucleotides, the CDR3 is TGTGCCAGCAGCGCGGTGGACCGGGGGGCTGGCTACACCTTC.

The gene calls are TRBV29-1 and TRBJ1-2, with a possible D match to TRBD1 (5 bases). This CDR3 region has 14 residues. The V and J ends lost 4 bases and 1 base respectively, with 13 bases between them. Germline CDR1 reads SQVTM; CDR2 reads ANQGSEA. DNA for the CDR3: TGCAGCGTTGGAAACAGGCGAGATAACTATGGCTACACCTTC. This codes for CSVGNRRDNYGYTF. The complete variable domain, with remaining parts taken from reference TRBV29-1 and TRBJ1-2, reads SAVISQKPSRDICQRGTSLTIQCQVDSQVTMMFWYRQQPGQSLTLIATANQGSEATYESGFVIDKFPISRPNLTFSTLTVSNMSPEDSSIYLCSVGNRRDNYGYTFGSGTRLTVV.

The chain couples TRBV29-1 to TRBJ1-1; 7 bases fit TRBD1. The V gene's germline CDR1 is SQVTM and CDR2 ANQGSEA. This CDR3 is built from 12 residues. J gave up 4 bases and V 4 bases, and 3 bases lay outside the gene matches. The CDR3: CSVVEGATEAFF. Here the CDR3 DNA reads TGCAGCGTTGTCGAGGGGGCCACTGAAGCTTTCTTT.